This T cell receptor beta chain derives from a study of CD8 T cells in Susac syndrome. Study findings and constraints: The study's TCR sequencing and HLA analysis covered a relatively small number of individuals, and the study acknowledged this.

This CDR3 has 11 amino acids. Germline V gene lookup returns CDR1 SQVTM and CDR2 ANQGSEA. With 4 bases removed from V and 3 bases from J, the gap between germline ends came to 5 bases. A note on this clonotype: Its antigen remains unknown.

With random hexamers, reverse transcription was performed on roughly 0.5 to 1 ug of RNA. TCRdb analysed the immunoSEQ multiplex PCR reads with MiXCR anew, one entry per CDR3 protein. Altogether about 180,000 distinct CDR3 sequences are present, roughly 95% being singletons, with the ten largest covering around 0.09%. Sequenced sample: CD4+ T cells from PBMCs. The sequence was obtained from a human donor with multiple sclerosis. The chain carries TRBV29-1 and TRBJ2-3; no clear D. The CDR3 here is CSVALTDTQYF. DNA for the CDR3: TGCAGCGTTGCCCTGACAGATACGCAGTATTTT.